This T cell receptor beta chain was identified in a study of shared clonotypes between healthy human individuals. The CDR3 covers 13 residues. CDR1 and CDR2 (germline): SGHVS, FQNEAQ. The V end lost 5 bases, the J end lost 1 base, and 9 bases lay between the germline ends. The team ran DNA from unsorted PBMCs on ten immunoSEQ deep assay plates for sequencing. Per the original data handling: Filtering of immunoSEQ junctional sequences could not match full-length read filtering. Using immunoSEQ multiplex PCR, the repertoire was profiled, and TCRdb retains in-frame clones only, with some absent. V and J calls and clone size are as listed in that table; D and trimming were resolved from the DNA. The sample lists more than 450,000 clones; 70% to 80% were seen once.

V and J are TRBV7-8 and TRBJ2-7; D is possibly TRBD1 (5 bases). The sample comprised PBMCs. The clonotype comes from a woman in her forties in good health. Some clones in this sample may be carry-over from other donors' samples. CDR3 protein: CASSPTVSYEQYF. The CDR3 DNA follows: TGTGCCAGCAGCCCGACAGTATCCTACGAGCAGTACTTC.